These 28 T cell receptor beta chains were all obtained from the same sample, sequenced in a study of blood T cell repertoires in COVID-19 (dated by TCRdb to about 2020). The library was produced with the immunoSEQ multiplex PCR assay. The table comes from immuneACCESS by way of TCRdb, which keeps in-frame sequences with V and J called. Part of the clones is missing from these tables; in studies checked, under half for an unresolved V gene and the rest for unknown reasons. The sample has about 250,000 clones on record, about 91% of them singletons. Under 1.5% of the sample is held by the ten biggest clonotypes. The sample comprised peripheral blood. The receptors here all came from an elderly man with acute or convalescent COVID-19.

The gene calls are TRBV3-1 (or the pseudogene TRBV3-2) and TRBJ1-5, with 7 nucleotides matching TRBD1. The CDR3 extends over 13 amino acids. CDR1 is LGHDT and CDR2 is YNNKEL in the germline V gene (reference sequence). V was pared by 4 bases and J by 5 bases, with 2 bases of the junction left unmatched. In nucleotides, the CDR3 is TGTGCCAGCAGCCCCCAGGGGGATCAGCCCCAGCATTTT. This gives the protein CASSPQGDQPQHF.

The chain carries TRBV6-5 and TRBJ2-7; a possible D gene is TRBD1 (5 bases). Trimming shortened V by 2 bases and J by 3 bases, and 11 bases separated the two germline ends. The germline gives CDR1 MNHEY, CDR2 SVGAGI. CDR3 length: 14 amino acids. CDR3 in amino acids: CASSYRGLSYEQYF. CDR3 bases: TGTGCCAGCAGTTACAGGGGATTAAGCTACGAGCAGTACTTC.

The chain couples TRBV29-1 to TRBJ2-3, with D possibly being TRBD1 (5 bases). Germline V gives CDR1 SQVTM, CDR2 ANQGSEA. V lost 4 bases and J 2 bases, leaving 13 bases between the germline ends. The CDR3 extends over 14 amino acids. CDR3 sequence (DNA): TGCAGCGTTGTGTTTATGGACAACACAGATACGCAGTATTTT. As protein: CSVVFMDNTDTQYF.

This chain connects TRBV7-2 to TRBJ2-1; D is unclear. Trimming removed 5 bases at V and 4 bases at J, with 24 bases between. In germline, CDR1 is SGHTA, CDR2 FQGNSA. The CDR3 contains 18 residues. As DNA, the CDR3 is TGTGCCAGCAGCCTCCGCCCTCGAACTGTCATAATTTACAATGAGCAGTTCTTC. It yields the protein CASSLRPRTVIIYNEQFF.

CDR3 nucleotide sequence: TGTGCCACCAGCAGAGCAGGGGCGACCCAGCCCCAGCATTTT. Its translation: CATSRAGATQPQHF. The V and J genes are TRBV15 and TRBJ1-5, with D perhaps matching TRBD1 (6 bases). The CDR3 consists of 14 residues. The V gene's germline CDR1 is LNHNV and CDR2 YYDKDF (reference sequence). Trimming stripped 1 base from V and 7 bases from J, with 11 bases between. Complete variable domain (other parts from reference TRBV15 and TRBJ1-5): DAMVIQNPRYQVTQFGKPVTLSCSQTLNHNVMYWYQQKSSQAPKLLFHYYDKDFNNEADTPDNFQSRRPNTSFCFLDIRSPGLGDTAMYLCATSRAGATQPQHFGDGTRLSIL.

The chain recombines TRBV5-1 with TRBJ1-4; D possibly corresponds to TRBD1 (6 bases). The V end was cut by 4 bases, the J end by 1 base, with 8 bases between. The CDR3 extends over 14 amino acids. Germline V gives CDR1 SGHRS, CDR2 YFSETQ. In DNA form, the CDR3 reads TGCGCCAGCAGCGCAGGGGAAACTAATGAAAAACTGTTTTTT. It specifies CASSAGETNEKLFF. The full variable domain, rest sourced from reference TRBV5-1 and TRBJ1-4, is KAGVTQTPRYLIKTRGQQVTLSCSPISGHRSVSWYQQTPGQGLQFLFEYFSETQRNKGNFPGRFSGRQFSNSRSEMNVSTLELGDSALYLCASSAGETNEKLFFGSGTQLSVL.

The V gene is TRBV7-6, the J gene TRBJ1-2, with 8 bases lining up with TRBD1. V shed 1 base, J shed 2 bases, and the junction held 3 bases outside the gene matches. In germline, CDR1 is SGHVS, CDR2 FNYEAQ. This CDR3 contains 15 residues. CDR3 bases: TGTGCCAGCAGCTTAGACCAGGGGGCCAACTATGGCTACACCTTC. Its translation is CASSLDQGANYGYTF.

The chain links TRBV18 to TRBJ2-1; TRBD2 matches 8 bases. The germline V gene has CDR1 KGHSH and CDR2 LQKENI. The CDR3 is made up of 17 amino acids. Trimming took 0 bases from V and 3 from J; bases not matched to a gene: 7. CDR3 nucleotide sequence: TGTGCCAGCTCACCACCGGAAGTTACTAGCGGCTACAATGAGCAGTTCTTC. Residues: CASSPPEVTSGYNEQFF.

The rearrangement links TRBV3-1 (or the pseudogene TRBV3-2) to TRBJ1-1, with D perhaps matching TRBD1 (6 bases). CDR3 length: 15 amino acids. CDR1 and CDR2 (germline): LGHDT, YNNKEL (reference sequence). V lost 1 base, J lost 1 base, and 10 bases lay in between. As DNA, the CDR3 is TGTGCCAGCAGCCAAGTGGGCAGGGGGAACACTGAAGCTTTCTTT. This gives the protein CASSQVGRGNTEAFF.

The J gene is TRBJ2-2, the V gene TRBV7-8, with 14 bases matching TRBD2. The CDR3 totals 18 residues. V trimming: 1 base; J trimming: 9 bases; junction bases outside the gene matches: 10. Germline-derived CDR1 and CDR2 are SGHVS and FQNEAQ. The CDR3 loop reads CASSLEDRTSGRIWELFF. CDR3 sequence (DNA): TGTGCCAGCAGCTTAGAGGACCGGACTAGCGGGAGGATCTGGGAGCTGTTTTTT.

The CDR3, as DNA: TGTGCCAGCAGCACCTCCGGGACAGGGAGGCGAGAGACCCAGTACTTC. This translates into CASSTSGTGRRETQYF. The chain combines TRBV11-2 with TRBJ2-5; 9 bases match TRBD1. With V trimmed by 5 bases and J by 4 bases, 11 bases remained unmatched. Germline V gives CDR1 SGHAT, CDR2 FQNNGV. There are 16 residues in the CDR3.

The rearrangement links TRBV2 to TRBJ1-5; tentative D call: TRBD1 (6 bases). Germline CDR1 and CDR2: SNHLY and FYNNEI. There are 16 residues in the CDR3. The V gene lost 1 base and the J gene lost 1 base, with 11 bases spanning the gap. In nucleotides, the CDR3 is TGTGCCAGCAGTGAAGATGCAGGGGTGAGCAATCAGCCCCAGCATTTT. This codes for CASSEDAGVSNQPQHF.

The chain joins TRBV19 to TRBJ2-5, with D possibly TRBD1 on 6 matching bases. Germline CDR1 is LNHDA and CDR2 is SQIVND (reference sequence). Trimming took 8 bases from V and 9 from J, leaving 16 bases between them. CDR3 size: 12 residues. In DNA form, the CDR3 reads TGTGCCAGTTCTTCGGACAGTAAGGCCCAGTACTTC. Protein: CASSSDSKAQYF.

This clone has only one observation. The genes are TRBV4-2 and TRBJ1-4; weak D call: TRBD1 (6 bases). Trimming pared 6 bases from V and 0 bases from J, leaving 17 bases between. Germline-derived CDR1 and CDR2 are LGHNA and YNFKEQ. This CDR3 has 17 residues. CDR3 amino acids: CASRRRQDVATNEKLFF. CDR3 bases: TGTGCCAGCAGGCGTAGACAGGATGTTGCAACTAATGAAAAACTGTTTTTT.

The rearrangement joins TRBV4-1 to TRBJ2-7, with D unresolved. The ends were cut back, 1 base at V and 4 bases at J, with 14 bases in the middle. The CDR3 loop spans 15 amino acids. The germline CDR1 and CDR2 sequences are MGHRA and YSYEKL. CDR3 nucleotides: TGCGCCAGCAGCCAAGCCCTCCAACTGCTTTACGAGCAGTACTTC. Translated: CASSQALQLLYEQYF.

The genes are TRBV7-9 and TRBJ2-3, with D perhaps matching TRBD2 (5 bases). Trimming removed 3 bases at V and 4 bases at J, with 11 bases between. This CDR3 has 14 residues. Germline loops: CDR1 SEHNR, CDR2 FQNEAQ (reference sequence). The CDR3 nucleotides are TGTGCCAGCAGCTTCAGGACTGGGGCAGATACGCAGTATTTT. This sequence encodes CASSFRTGADTQYF.

The V call is TRBV6-4, the J call TRBJ1-3, with 9 positions matching TRBD1. The CDR3 has 18 amino acids. V was pared by 3 bases and J by 0 bases, with 9 bases of the junction left unmatched. Germline assignment: CDR1 MRHNA and CDR2 SNTAGT. CDR3: CASSDSGTGQNSGNTIYF. The DNA of the CDR3 is TGTGCCAGCAGTGATTCCGGGACAGGGCAAAACTCTGGAAACACCATATATTTT.

The chain employs TRBV5-8 and TRBJ1-5, with 10 bases fitting TRBD1. The trim removed 4 bases at V and 5 bases at J, leaving 6 bases unmatched. Germline V gene data show CDR1 as SGHTS and CDR2 as YDEGEE. CDR3 length equals 15 residues. CDR3: CASSIHGQGDQPQHF. CDR3 in DNA: TGTGCCAGCAGCATACACGGACAGGGGGATCAGCCCCAGCATTTT.

The chain employs TRBV13 and TRBJ1-1; TRBD1 matches 8 bases. Losses at the gene ends were 6 bases for V and 0 bases for J; bases not matched to a gene: 6. The length of the CDR3 is 15 residues. Germline loops: CDR1 PRHDT, CDR2 FYEKMQ (reference sequence). CDR3: CASRPSTGVNTEAFF. The CDR3 DNA reads as TGTGCCAGCAGACCCTCGACAGGGGTGAACACTGAAGCTTTCTTT.

The rearrangement links TRBV6-2 or TRBV6-3 to TRBJ2-2; maybe TRBD1 (7 bases). The germline gives CDR1 MNHEY, CDR2 SVGEGT. Trimming took 4 bases from V and 4 from J, leaving 10 bases between them. CDR3 size: 14 residues. For the CDR3, the DNA is TGTGCCAGCAGTTTTCAGGGGGGCACCGGGGAGCTGTTTTTT. This codes for CASSFQGGTGELFF.

V usage is TRBV29-1 and J usage is TRBJ1-5, with 9 bases that match TRBD1. Germline values: CDR1 SQVTM, CDR2 ANQGSEA. The trim removed 6 bases at V and 5 bases at J, leaving 5 bases unmatched. The CDR3 totals 13 residues. The CDR3 is CSVADRGDQPQHF. The CDR3 DNA reads as TGCAGCGTAGCCGACAGGGGGGATCAGCCCCAGCATTTT. The variable domain in full, with the rest retrieved from reference TRBV29-1 and TRBJ1-5, is SAVISQKPSRDICQRGTSLTIQCQVDSQVTMMFWYRQQPGQSLTLIATANQGSEATYESGFVIDKFPISRPNLTFSTLTVSNMSPEDSSIYLCSVADRGDQPQHFGDGTRLSIL.

This chain connects TRBV7-2 to TRBJ2-7; 7 bases are a match to TRBD1. CDR3 length: 15 residues. Per germline, CDR1 SGHTA and CDR2 FQGNSA. Trimming at V came to 5 bases and at J to 7 bases, leaving 14 bases not matched to a gene. In DNA form, the CDR3 reads TGTGCCAGCAGCCTTCCGGGACAGCCCCCTAGGGAGCAGTACTTC. Protein product: CASSLPGQPPREQYF. Looking up the rest from reference TRBV7-2 and TRBJ2-7 gives the full variable domain: GAGVSQSPSNKVTEKGKDVELRCDPISGHTALYWYRQSLGQGLEFLIYFQGNSAPDKSGLPSDRFSAERTGGSVSTLTIQRTQQEDSAVYLCASSLPGQPPREQYFGPGTRLTVT.

The chain has TRBV5-1 and TRBJ2-7, with TRBD1 matching over 7 bases. The CDR3 loop spans 15 amino acids. The V gene end was trimmed by 1 base and the J gene end by 0 bases; junction bases not matched to a gene: 4. Germline values: CDR1 SGHRS, CDR2 YFSETQ. The CDR3 reads CASSLTTGNSYEQYF. CDR3 nucleotides: TGCGCCAGCAGCTTGACGACAGGGAACTCCTACGAGCAGTACTTC.

V and J are TRBV11-2 and TRBJ2-7, with 8 bases matching TRBD1. In germline, CDR1 is SGHAT, CDR2 FQNNGV. The CDR3 loop spans 16 amino acids. Trimming removed 1 base from V and 4 bases from J; junction bases left unmatched: 9. Here the CDR3 reads CASSLGGGRGRYEQYF. DNA for the CDR3: TGTGCCAGCAGCTTAGGTGGGGGCAGGGGGCGGTACGAGCAGTACTTC.

The J gene is TRBJ2-1, the V gene TRBV5-1; 9 bases are a match to TRBD1. This CDR3 is built from 15 residues. J was trimmed by 1 base and V by 7 bases; bases with no gene match: 6. CDR1 is SGHRS, CDR2 YFSETQ, per germline. Written as DNA, the CDR3 is TGCGCCAGCGAACCGACAGGGGGTTCCTACAATGAGCAGTTCTTC. Translated, it gives CASEPTGGSYNEQFF.

The chain combines TRBV18 with TRBJ1-6; unclear D gene. V lost 2 bases to trimming and J lost 7 bases, with 12 bases between them. The CDR3 has 15 residues. CDR1 KGHSH and CDR2 LQKENI come from the germline V gene. The chain's CDR3 is CASSPVSVSNSPLHF. In DNA form, the CDR3 reads TGTGCCAGCTCACCAGTTTCGGTTTCCAATTCACCCCTCCACTTT.

The chain joins TRBV6-2 or TRBV6-3 to TRBJ1-1; D unresolved. Per germline, CDR1 MNHEY and CDR2 SVGEGT. This CDR3 region has 14 residues. V lost 3 bases and J lost 4, with 12 bases in between. CDR3 region: CASSYRRFITEAFF. CDR3 DNA sequence: TGTGCCAGCAGTTATCGTCGGTTTATCACTGAAGCTTTCTTT.

The J gene is TRBJ1-2, the V gene TRBV19, with D perhaps matching TRBD1 (6 bases). The germline CDR1 and CDR2 sequences are LNHDA and SQIVND (reference sequence). The CDR3 is 11 amino acids. The V and J ends lost 10 bases and 4 bases respectively, with 10 bases between them. CDR3 sequence reads: CATQGSYGYTF. DNA of the CDR3: TGTGCCACACAGGGAAGCTATGGCTACACCTTC.